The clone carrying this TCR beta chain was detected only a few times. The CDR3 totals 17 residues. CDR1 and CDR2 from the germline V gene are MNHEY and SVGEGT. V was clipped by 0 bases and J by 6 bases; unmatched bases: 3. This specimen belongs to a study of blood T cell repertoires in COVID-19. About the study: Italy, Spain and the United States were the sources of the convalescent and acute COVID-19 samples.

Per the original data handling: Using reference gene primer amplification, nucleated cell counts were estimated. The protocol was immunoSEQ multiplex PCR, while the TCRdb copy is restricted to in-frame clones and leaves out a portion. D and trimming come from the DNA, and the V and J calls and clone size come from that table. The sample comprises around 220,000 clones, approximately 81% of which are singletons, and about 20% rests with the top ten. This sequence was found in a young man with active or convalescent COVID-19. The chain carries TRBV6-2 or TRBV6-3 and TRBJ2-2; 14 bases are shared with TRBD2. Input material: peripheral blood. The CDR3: CASSYSEGLAGAGELFF. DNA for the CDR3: TGTGCCAGCAGTTACTCCGAGGGACTAGCGGGGGCCGGGGAGCTGTTTTTT.